This TCR beta chain was profiled in a study of long-term antiretroviral therapy in people with HIV. V was pared by 6 bases and J by 4 bases, with 16 bases between. This CDR3 has 15 amino acids. Germline assignment: CDR1 SSHAT and CDR2 FNYEAQ (reference sequence). The run of the v3.0 immunoSEQ assay was at survey level. Repertoires were generated with immunoSEQ multiplex PCR, while TCRdb's copy carries only in-frame clones and drops some. Of more than 10,000 clones listed, 75% to 85% were seen once; the top ten hold around a sixth. The V and J genes are TRBV7-7 and TRBJ2-1, with a possible D match to TRBD2 (5 bases). This specimen consisted of unsorted PBMCs, obtained 3.4 years after starting antiretroviral therapy. The TCR originated in a man aged 35-49 years with HIV. CDR3 DNA: TGTGCCAGCAGTCAGGACTCATATGATTACAATGAGCAGTTCTTC. Translation gives CASSQDSYDYNEQFF.